This T cell receptor (beta chain) is from a study of blood T cell repertoires in COVID-19. Germline CDR1 is SQVTM and CDR2 is ANQGSEA. V was clipped by 4 bases and J by 0 bases; unmatched bases: 5. The length of the CDR3 is 16 residues. Data came from immunoSEQ multiplex PCR; TCRdb stores just in-frame clones and leaves some out. Seen here are 100,000 or so clones, 80% to 95% observed once, and the top ten hold around 5.4%. Sequenced sample: peripheral blood. This rearrangement joins TRBV29-1 to TRBJ2-1; 11 nucleotides line up with TRBD2. The TCR originated in a man between 65 and 79 years old with acute or convalescent COVID-19. CDR3 loop: CSVGASGGHSYNEQFF. For the CDR3, the DNA is TGCAGCGTTGGGGCTAGCGGGGGGCACTCCTACAATGAGCAGTTCTTC.